This T cell receptor beta chain was obtained from a study of spatial heterogeneity in lung cancer. Time point denoted: sample taken at primary tumor resection. Overall study findings and caveats: Coverage of tumor T cells, by estimate, reached 6% to 8% for alpha chains and over 12% for beta chains. Tumor mutation counts were tracked by expanded intratumoral alpha and beta TCR counts.

The CDR3 covers 13 residues. Germline trimming cut 2 bases from V and 5 bases from J; bases unmatched to any gene: 3. Germline-derived CDR1 and CDR2 are SGHRS and YFSETQ. In its sample, this clonotype is medium-sized. The antigen is not known. The library was built for alpha chains, so this beta chain is an off-target read and its size means little. TCRdb called the 5' RACE reads again in MiXCR, with one record for every CDR3 protein. The table records some 7,400 distinct CDR3 sequences, 6% to 9% of them present only once. The sequence came from a female donor with early-stage non-small cell lung cancer. The gene calls are TRBV5-1 and TRBJ2-5; 7 nucleotides match TRBD2. Specimen: lung tumor tissue, collected at surgery. The CDR3 DNA reads as TGCGCCAGCAGCTTTCTCGGGAGGGAGACCCAGTACTTC. Protein product: CASSFLGRETQYF.